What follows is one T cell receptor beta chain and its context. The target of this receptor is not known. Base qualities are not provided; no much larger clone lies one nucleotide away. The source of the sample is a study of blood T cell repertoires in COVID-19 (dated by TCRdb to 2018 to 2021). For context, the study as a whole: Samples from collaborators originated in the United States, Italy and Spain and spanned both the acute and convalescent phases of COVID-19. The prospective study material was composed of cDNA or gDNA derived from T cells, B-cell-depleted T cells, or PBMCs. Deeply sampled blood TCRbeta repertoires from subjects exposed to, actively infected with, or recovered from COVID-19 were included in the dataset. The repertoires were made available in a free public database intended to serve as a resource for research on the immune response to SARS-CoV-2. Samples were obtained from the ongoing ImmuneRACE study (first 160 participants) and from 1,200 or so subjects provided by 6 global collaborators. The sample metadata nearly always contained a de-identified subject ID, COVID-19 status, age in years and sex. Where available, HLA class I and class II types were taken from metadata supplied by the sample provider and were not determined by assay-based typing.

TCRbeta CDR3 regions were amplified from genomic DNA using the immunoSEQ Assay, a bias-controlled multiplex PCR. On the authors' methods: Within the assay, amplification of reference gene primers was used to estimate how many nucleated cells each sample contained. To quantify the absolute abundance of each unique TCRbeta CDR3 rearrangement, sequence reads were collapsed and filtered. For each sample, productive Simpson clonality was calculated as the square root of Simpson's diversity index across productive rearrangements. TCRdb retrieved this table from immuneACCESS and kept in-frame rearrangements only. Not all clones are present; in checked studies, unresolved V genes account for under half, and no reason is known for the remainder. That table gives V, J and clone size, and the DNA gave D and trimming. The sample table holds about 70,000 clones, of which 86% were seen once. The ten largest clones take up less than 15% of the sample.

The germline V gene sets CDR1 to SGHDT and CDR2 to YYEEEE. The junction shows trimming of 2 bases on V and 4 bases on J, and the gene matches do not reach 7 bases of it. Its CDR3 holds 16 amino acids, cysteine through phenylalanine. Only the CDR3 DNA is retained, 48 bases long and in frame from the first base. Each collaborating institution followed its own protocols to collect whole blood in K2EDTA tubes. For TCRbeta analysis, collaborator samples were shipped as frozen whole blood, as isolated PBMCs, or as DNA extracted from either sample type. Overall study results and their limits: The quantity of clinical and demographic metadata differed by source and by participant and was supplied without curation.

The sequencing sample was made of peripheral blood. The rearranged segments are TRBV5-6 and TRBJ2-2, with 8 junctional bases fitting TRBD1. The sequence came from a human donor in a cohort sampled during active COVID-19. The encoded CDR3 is CASSFLQGVGTGELFF. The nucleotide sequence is TGTGCCAGCAGCTTTCTACAGGGGGTAGGCACCGGGGAGCTGTTTTTT.